The rows below give T cell receptor beta chains drawn from one sample of a study of shared clonotypes between healthy human individuals. Sequenced by immunoSEQ multiplex PCR; TCRdb stores in-frame clones only, minus some. The sample contains roughly 1,100,000 clones, about 74% of which appear only once. Sample: memory CD4+ T cells sorted from blood. The origin of the receptors is a man aged 18 to 30 in good health. Each CDR3 is given with its conserved first and last residue. The D gene is left open where the match is weak. Clone size appears in some rows only: once, few, many, or a class for an expanded clone.

clone size	V gene	J gene	D gene	CDR3 DNA	CDR3 protein
-	TRBV5-6	TRBJ1-2	TRBD1	TGTGCCAGCAGCTTGGGGACAGGGCTCTATGGCTACACCTTC	CASSLGTGLYGYTF
-	TRBV19	TRBJ1-5	-	TGTGCCAGTAGGTCCGAGACAGTAGCTCCGGGGCCCCAGCATTTT	CASRSETVAPGPQHF
few	TRBV2	TRBJ2-3	TRBD2	TGTGCCAGCAGGACCCTACTAGCGGGAGGACCAGATACGCAGTATTTT	CASRTLLAGGPDTQYF
-	TRBV6-4	TRBJ1-3	-	TGTGCCAGCAAACGGTACTCTGGAAACACCATATATTTT	CASKRYSGNTIYF
few	TRBV4-2	TRBJ2-5	TRBD2	TGTGCCAGCAGCCAAGAACCTAGCGGGGGGACGGAGACCCAGTACTTC	CASSQEPSGGTETQYF
few	TRBV7-6	TRBJ1-4	-	TGTGCCAGCAGCTTAGTATTGGGGGATGAAAAACTGTTTTTT	CASSLVLGDEKLFF
-	TRBV30	TRBJ2-3	-	TGTGCCTGGAGCCGACTAGCAGATACGCAGTATTTT	CAWSRLADTQYF
-	TRBV9	TRBJ2-1	TRBD2	TGTGCCAGCAGCGTAAACGGGGGGGAATACAATGAGCAGTTCTTC	CASSVNGGEYNEQFF
many	TRBV15	TRBJ2-7	-	TGTGCCACCAGCAGAGATTGGGGGGAGCAGTACTTC	CATSRDWGEQYF
-	TRBV5-1	TRBJ2-4	TRBD2	TGCGCCAGTGGCGCCGGGACTAGCGGGACCCAAAACATTCAGTACTTC	CASGAGTSGTQNIQYF
few	TRBV4-1	TRBJ1-2	TRBD1	TGCGCCAGCAGCCAAGAAACAGGGGAGGTCTATGGCTACACCTTC	CASSQETGEVYGYTF
-	TRBV28	TRBJ1-4	-	TGTGCCAGCAGTTTAGGGGGGATGAATGAAAAACTGTTTTTT	CASSLGGMNEKLFF
-	TRBV10-3	TRBJ2-7	TRBD1	TGTGCCATCAGTGTTGGGACAGGGGGCTTATACGAGCAGTACTTC	CAISVGTGGLYEQYF
once	TRBV28	TRBJ1-2	-	TGTGCCAGCAGTTTCCTGGATGGCTACACCTTC	CASSFLDGYTF
-	TRBV5-1	TRBJ1-6	TRBD1	TGCGCCAGCAGCTTAACCAGCGGGGGACAGAATAATTCACCCCTCCACTTT	CASSLTSGGQNNSPLHF
few	TRBV7-8	TRBJ1-4	-	TGTGCCAGCAGCTCCCTAATAGGTTCGGAAAAACTGTTTTTT	CASSSLIGSEKLFF
many	TRBV7-9	TRBJ2-5	-	TGTGCCAGCAGCTTAAACAGGGAGACCCAGTACTTC	CASSLNRETQYF
-	TRBV29-1	TRBJ1-2	-	TGCAGCGTTGAGGTTCTTAACTATGGCTACACCTTC	CSVEVLNYGYTF
-	TRBV10-3	TRBJ2-3	-	TGTGCCATCAGAGGGGGAGGGAACACAGATACGCAGTATTTT	CAIRGGGNTDTQYF
once	TRBV14	TRBJ2-7	TRBD1	TGTGCCAGCAGCCGGGTGACAGGGTACGACGAGCAGTACTTC	CASSRVTGYDEQYF
few	TRBV15	TRBJ1-4	-	TGTGCCACCAGCAGAGCCCTAAAACTGTTTTTT	CATSRALKLFF
-	TRBV4-3	TRBJ2-5	-	TGCGCCAGCAGCCATCTCGGGCCCCTTCAAGAGACCCAGTACTTC	CASSHLGPLQETQYF
-	TRBV6-6	TRBJ2-6	-	TGTGCCAGCAGTTACCGAAGCTCTGGGGCCAACGTCCTGACTTTC	CASSYRSSGANVLTF
-	TRBV5-1	TRBJ2-5	TRBD1	TGCGCCAGCAGCCTCCCTGGGACAGATAAAGAGACCCAGTACTTC	CASSLPGTDKETQYF
-	TRBV7-3	TRBJ2-2	-	TGTGCCAGCAGCTTCCAGAGGAACACCGGGGAGCTGTTTTTT	CASSFQRNTGELFF
-	TRBV5-6	TRBJ1-1	-	TGTGCCAGCAGTCTTGGCCGGCGGGCAGTGGACACTGAAGCTTTCTTT	CASSLGRRAVDTEAFF
-	TRBV5-6	TRBJ2-3	TRBD2	TGTGCCAGCAGGTCCGGGGGGGCAGATACGCAGTATTTT	CASRSGGADTQYF
few	TRBV29-1	TRBJ1-1	TRBD1	TGCAGCGTGTCAGGGGGCTCGACAGGGGACACTGAAGCTTTCTTT	CSVSGGSTGDTEAFF
once	TRBV4-2	TRBJ2-3	TRBD2	TGTGCCAGCAGCCGTCATCCCCCCAGCGGGGTAGATACGCAGTATTTT	CASSRHPPSGVDTQYF
-	TRBV28	TRBJ1-5	TRBD1	TGTGCCAGCACCATGGGACAGGGAGGTCAGCCCCAGCATTTT	CASTMGQGGQPQHF
-	TRBV2	TRBJ1-1	-	TGTGCCAGCGGGGCAGGGATGAACACTGAAGCTTTCTTT	CASGAGMNTEAFF
-	TRBV30	TRBJ2-1	-	TGTGCCTGGAGGACGGTCCCGACTAAAAATGAGCAGTTCTTC	CAWRTVPTKNEQFF
few	TRBV6-4	TRBJ2-7	TRBD1	TGTGCCAGCACCCGGACAGGGGAGAACGAGCAGTACTTC	CASTRTGENEQYF
few	TRBV5-1	TRBJ2-1	-	TGCGCCAGCAGCGAGGGACGTGGGTACGATGAGCAGTTCTTC	CASSEGRGYDEQFF
-	TRBV5-6	TRBJ1-5	-	TGTGCCAGCAGCCAAGTCGGGACGGCTCCCAATCAGCCCCAGCATTTT	CASSQVGTAPNQPQHF
-	TRBV6-1	TRBJ1-6	TRBD1	TGTGCCAGCAGGCCGGGACAGGGGAATAATTCACCCCTCCACTTT	CASRPGQGNNSPLHF
few	TRBV30	TRBJ1-2	-	TGTGCCTGGTCCAGGGGTGAAAACTATGGCTACACCTTC	CAWSRGENYGYTF
-	TRBV5-5	TRBJ2-1	-	TGTGCCACCTCCCCGGGACTGGGGAGGGAGCAGTTCTTC	CATSPGLGREQFF
-	TRBV6-4	TRBJ2-1	TRBD2	TGTGCCAGCAGTATAGAGCGGGGGGGCTGGGATGAGCAGTTCTTC	CASSIERGGWDEQFF
few	TRBV5-1	TRBJ2-3	-	TGCGCCAGCAGCTTGGAGCAGGGGGGTGCAGATACGCAGTATTTT	CASSLEQGGADTQYF
-	TRBV7-2	TRBJ2-4	TRBD1	TGTGCCAGCAGCTTAGAAGGGGGCGGGAACATTCAGTACTTC	CASSLEGGGNIQYF
few	TRBV6-5	TRBJ2-7	-	TGTGCCAGCAAAATCGGGTGGGAGATTGGGTACGAGCAGTACTTC	CASKIGWEIGYEQYF
-	TRBV7-3	TRBJ1-3	TRBD1	TGTGCCAGCAGCCCTGGGACAGGGACTGGAAACACCATATATTTT	CASSPGTGTGNTIYF
few	TRBV5-1	TRBJ2-2	TRBD2	TGCGCCAGCAGCTTGAAGGCTTATGGGACTACATATACTATCGGGGAGCTGTTTTTT	CASSLKAYGTTYTIGELFF
-	TRBV6-5	TRBJ2-5	-	TGTGCCAGCACCCCCCCCGGCCAAGAGACCCAGTACTTC	CASTPPGQETQYF